This T cell receptor (beta chain) is from a study of cytomegalovirus exposure and HLA in healthy donors. The repertoire was sequenced with immunoSEQ multiplex PCR; TCRdb's copy has only in-frame clones and lacks some. There are 65,000 or so clones in the sample; about 94% occur only once, and 4% to 5.5% lies in the top ten. Germline CDR1 GTSNPN, CDR2 SVGIG (reference sequence). The CDR3 sequence is 14 residues long. Trimming removed 2 bases at V and 2 bases at J, with 11 bases between. The rearrangement links TRBV30 to TRBJ2-3; D uncertain. This receptor was identified in a man between 18 and 35 years old in good health and CMV-seropositive. The sequenced sample was PBMCs. The CDR3: CAWSLGIFTDTQYF. The CDR3 bases are TGTGCCTGGAGTCTGGGCATCTTCACAGATACGCAGTATTTT.